The rows below give T cell receptor beta chains drawn from one sample of a study of OX40 agonist ivuxolimab in advanced cancers. Sequencing was performed with immunoSEQ multiplex PCR; in TCRdb, only in-frame clones are kept and a portion is missing. The profile shows approximately 79,000 clones, about 85% of them singletons. This specimen consisted of CD4+ or CD8+ T cells sorted from blood, obtained in a trial of the OX40 agonist ivuxolimab. These receptors all come from an adult with an advanced solid tumor such as melanoma, head and neck, liver or kidney cancer. The CDR3 runs from the conserved cysteine through the conserved F or W. A D gene is named only where the DNA matches it firmly.

TRBD1	TRBV12-5	TRBJ1-4	CASGDRGDEKLFF	TGTGCTAGTGGTGACAGGGGAGATGAAAAACTGTTTTTT
.	TRBV4-2	TRBJ2-6	CASSQDYTGNVVLTF	TGTGCCAGCAGCCAAGACTACACCGGAAACGTCGTCCTGACTTTC
.	TRBV11-3	TRBJ2-3	CASSFGLVGGPDTQYF	TGTGCCAGCAGCTTCGGACTGGTGGGGGGCCCAGATACGCAGTATTTT
TRBD1	TRBV7-3	TRBJ2-1	CASSEQGASNEQFF	TGTGCCAGCAGCGAACAGGGGGCTAGTAATGAGCAGTTCTTC
.	TRBV6-5	TRBJ1-2	CASSYSPQGGYTF	TGTGCCAGCAGTTACTCCCCCCAGGGTGGCTACACCTTC
.	TRBV7-2	TRBJ1-5	CASSPSAGYSNQPQHF	TGTGCCAGCAGCCCCTCCGCCGGTTATAGCAATCAGCCCCAGCATTTT
.	TRBV9	TRBJ2-3	CASSVDYGTDTQYF	TGTGCCAGCAGCGTAGATTATGGGACAGATACGCAGTATTTT
TRBD1	TRBV19	TRBJ1-2	CASSIEGTGPFANYGYTF	TGTGCCAGTAGTATAGAGGGGACAGGGCCGTTCGCTAACTATGGCTACACCTTC
TRBD1	TRBV7-2	TRBJ1-2	CASSLEGGTDPYGYTF	TGTGCCAGCAGCTTAGAAGGGGGGACAGACCCCTATGGCTACACCTTC
TRBD1	TRBV4-3	TRBJ1-3	CASSQDPWTGYRNTIYF	TGCGCCAGCAGCCAAGACCCATGGACAGGGTATAGAAACACCATATATTTT